Described below is a single T cell receptor beta chain sequence and its context. The antigen it recognizes is unknown. Base qualities are not recorded, but no much larger clone differs from it by a single base. The data originate from a study of T-cell memory formation after mild COVID-19 (dated by TCRdb to about 2021). Study-wide context: TCR sequence clusters from the two donors were largely donor specific. Longitudinal TCRalpha and TCRbeta repertoire sequencing tracked T-cell clones expanding and contracting after mild COVID-19 in a couple of donors. Two young, previously healthy adult volunteers made up the cohort, one male and one female.

PBMCs were isolated by Ficoll-Paque density gradient centrifugation. What the research found in general, with its limitations: From day 15 to 85, contracting clones showed balanced CD4/CD8 phenotypes, whereas a second wave of clones that expanded from day 15 to 37 leaned towards CD4+. Contracting CD4+ clones were found mainly in CM and EM memory subsets, while CD8+ clones were enriched in EMRA. Only a couple of mild cases were covered by the study, and larger cohorts that include severe cases with pre-infection samples were considered necessary. Some responding clones were detected in pre-infection memory, which suggested that pre-existing cross-reactive memory T cells had joined the SARS-CoV-2 response. The second-wave clones that peaked on day 37 were not confirmed to be SARS-CoV-2 specific.

Sequencer: Illumina NovaSeq 6000. TCRalpha and TCRbeta cDNA libraries were built by 5'RACE with constant-segment primers, adding sample barcodes and unique molecular identifiers. RNA was extracted from every sample with Trizol reagent. The libraries were amplified in two PCR steps, and the second step added a second sample barcode and Illumina TruSeq adapters. The libraries were sequenced on an Illumina NovaSeq using 2 x 150 bp paired-end reads. As for how the authors treated the data: Reads were demultiplexed and collapsed into UMI-guided consensus sequences with migec v1.2.7. Using mixcr v2.1.11, UMI consensuses were aligned to TRA and TRB V and J templates and then assembled into clonotypes. Clonotypes were classified as expanded or contracted when called significant by both edgeR and NoisET, with noise models trained on biological replicates. For edgeR calls, a false discovery rate-adjusted p below 0.01 and a log2 fold-change threshold of 1 were applied. PCA with hierarchical clustering of max-normalized trajectories of the 1000 most abundant clonotypes was used as exploratory dynamics analysis. The CD4 or CD8 phenotype of responding clones was assigned using the separately sequenced CD4+ and CD8+ repertoires. TCRdb handled the public reads itself, with Q25 trimming in fastp and clone calling in MiXCR, and kept productive beta chains. Records with the same CDR3 protein are collapsed into one entry carrying the most frequent genes and DNA. In this record, the V and J calls reflect TCRdb's handling and not the investigators' own analysis. Present in this sample are roughly 610,000 distinct CDR3 sequences, 15% to 20% of which were seen just once. About 7.4% of the sample is held by the ten biggest clonotypes.

V and J are truncated by 1 base and 3 bases respectively, leaving an intervening sequence of 11 bases. Taken from cysteine to phenylalanine, the CDR3 has 15 residues. The kept DNA is CDR3 alone, 45 bases in frame from the first base. CDR1 is given as SGHDT and CDR2 as YYEEEE, both from the germline V gene. The material sequenced was PBMCs or a T cell subset sorted from them (not recorded which). The clonotype originates from an adult woman who had mild COVID-19 (a few samples of this study predate the infection). The sample titles of this study are shuffled in the database, so cell type and time point are left out; the donor was told from shared clones. The V and J segments used are TRBV5-6 and TRBJ2-1, with TRBD1 as a weak D call on 6 bases. At the DNA level, the sequence is TGTGCCAGCAGCTTGATTCCAGGGGTCTACAATGAGCAGTTCTTC. It specifies CASSLIPGVYNEQFF.